This T cell receptor (beta chain) was identified during a study of cytomegalovirus exposure and HLA in healthy donors. Overall study context: According to later analysis, the same platform produced the 120 validation and several hundred first-cohort repertoires.

From germline, CDR1 is SNHLY and CDR2 FYNNEI. The CDR3 totals 16 residues. J was trimmed by 8 bases and V by 6 bases; bases with no gene match: 12. This clone came up a few times. Its antigen remains unknown. Repertoires were generated with immunoSEQ multiplex PCR, while TCRdb's copy carries only in-frame clones and drops some. The sample lists some 50,000 clones; more than 80% were seen once. Study findings and constraints: The study labeled fewer than 200 TCR beta chains cytomegalovirus-associated.

The clonotype originates from a woman under 30 in good health and CMV-seronegative. This chain connects TRBV2 to TRBJ1-6; the match to TRBD1 covers 8 bases. The sequencing input was PBMCs. CDR3 loop: CASSPQGVRNDSPLHF. CDR3 in DNA: TGTGCCAGCAGCCCACAGGGGGTCAGAAACGATTCACCCCTCCACTTT. Full variable domain (outside the CDR3, taken from reference TRBV2 and TRBJ1-6): EPEVTQTPSHQVTQMGQEVILRCVPISNHLYFYWYRQILGQKVEFLVSFYNNEISEKSEIFDDQFSVERPDGSNFTLKIRSTKLEDSAMYFCASSPQGVRNDSPLHFGNGTRLTVT.